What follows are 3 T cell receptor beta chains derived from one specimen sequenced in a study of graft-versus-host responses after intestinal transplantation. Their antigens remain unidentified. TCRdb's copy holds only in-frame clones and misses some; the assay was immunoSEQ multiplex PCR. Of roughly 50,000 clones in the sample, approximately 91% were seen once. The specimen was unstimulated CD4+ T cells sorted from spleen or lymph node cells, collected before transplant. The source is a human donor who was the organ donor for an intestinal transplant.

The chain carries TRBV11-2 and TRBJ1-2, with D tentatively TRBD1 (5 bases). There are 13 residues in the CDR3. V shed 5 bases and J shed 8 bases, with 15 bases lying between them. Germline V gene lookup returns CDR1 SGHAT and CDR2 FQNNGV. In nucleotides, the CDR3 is TGTGCCAGCAGCCTTATAGGGGATCGAGGCTACACCTTC. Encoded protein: CASSLIGDRGYTF.

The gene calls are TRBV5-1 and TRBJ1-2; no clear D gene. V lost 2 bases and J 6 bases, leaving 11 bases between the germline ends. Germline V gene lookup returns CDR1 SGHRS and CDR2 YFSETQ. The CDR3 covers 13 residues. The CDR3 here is CASSFASANGYTF. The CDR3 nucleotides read TGCGCCAGCAGCTTTGCGTCGGCTAATGGCTACACCTTC.

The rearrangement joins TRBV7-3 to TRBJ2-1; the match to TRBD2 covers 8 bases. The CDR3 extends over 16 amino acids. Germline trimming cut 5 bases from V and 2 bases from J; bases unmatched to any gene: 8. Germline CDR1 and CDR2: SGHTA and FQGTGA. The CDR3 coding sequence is TGTGCCAGCAGCGACAGCGGGAGCGGCCCCTACAATGAGCAGTTCTTC. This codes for CASSDSGSGPYNEQFF. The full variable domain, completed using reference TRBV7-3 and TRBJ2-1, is GAGVSQTPSNKVTEKGKYVELRCDPISGHTALYWYRQSLGQGPEFLIYFQGTGAADDSGLPNDRFFAVRPEGSVSTLKIQRTERGDSAVYLCASSDSGSGPYNEQFFGPGTRLTVL.